This paragraph covers one TCR beta chain sequence. Its target is unknown. The record originates from a study of blood T cells in healthy people across ages. Findings of the study overall: Long-lived donors exceeded aged donors in naive CD4+ cells and diversity. Older age went with lower TCR beta diversity per million T cells, in a roughly linear way.

Next came a second PCR, run for roughly 7 to 12 cycles, which used a sample-barcoded 5' primer along with a J-beta primer mix. Sequencing recovered at least 3 million CDR3-containing paired-end reads from each sample. MiXCR, applied by TCRdb to the 5' RACE reads, yields one record per CDR3 protein. The sample shows around 850,000 distinct CDR3 sequences, 35% to 40% of them seen only once. This CDR3 has 16 amino acids. V gave up 2 bases and J gave up 5 bases; unmatched junction bases: 12. CDR1 is SGHDT, CDR2 YYEEEE, per germline. Healthy individuals of Caucasian origin from Russia, aged about 6 to 95, served as donors.

The TCR was taken from a man aged 18 to 29 in good health. The V and J genes are TRBV5-6 and TRBJ2-5, with TRBD2 matching 7 bases. Sequencing was carried out using blood. The chain's CDR3 is CASSFRKLASGETQYF. DNA for the CDR3: TGTGCCAGCAGCTTTCGGAAACTAGCGTCGGGGGAGACCCAGTACTTC.